Listed below are T cell receptor beta chains from one sample, sequenced in a study of OX40 agonist ivuxolimab in advanced cancers. Repertoires were generated with immunoSEQ multiplex PCR, while TCRdb's copy carries only in-frame clones and drops some. The sample lists roughly 13,000 clones; approximately 93% were seen once. Sample: CD4+ or CD8+ T cells sorted from blood, taken in a trial of the OX40 agonist ivuxolimab. These receptor sequences come from an adult with an advanced solid tumor such as melanoma, head and neck, liver or kidney cancer. Both conserved end residues are part of each CDR3. A D gene is named only where the DNA matches it firmly. Clone size is shown for a subset of rows, as once, few, many or a class of expanded clone.

d_call	j_call	v_call	clone_size	cdr3_nt	cdr3_aa
NA	TRBJ1-3	TRBV6-5	medium-sized	TGTGCCAGCAGTTACTCGGGGGGCTCTGGAAACACCATATATTTT	CASSYSGGSGNTIYF
NA	TRBJ1-1	TRBV4-1	NA	TGCGCCAGCAGCCCATGGGCCCCGGGGAACACTGAAGCTTTCTTT	CASSPWAPGNTEAFF
NA	TRBJ2-3	TRBV10-3	NA	TGTGCCATCATCTCGGGAGCCGGCACAGATACGCAGTATTTT	CAIISGAGTDTQYF
NA	TRBJ1-6	TRBV28	NA	TGTGCCAGCAAGGCCGGGGGCGGGTCCTATAATTCACCCCTCCACTTT	CASKAGGGSYNSPLHF
NA	TRBJ1-1	TRBV30	NA	TGTGCCTGGGACGGGGGGCCCGGTGTCGCTGAAGCTTTCTTT	CAWDGGPGVAEAFF
NA	TRBJ1-5	TRBV27	NA	TGTGCCAGCAGCGAATGGGCGTCCAGGGGCAATCAGCCCCAGCATTTT	CASSEWASRGNQPQHF
NA	TRBJ2-1	TRBV9	NA	TGTGTCAGCAGCGTAGAACGGCACAGGGAATCCTACAATGAGCAGTTCTTC	CVSSVERHRESYNEQFF
NA	TRBJ1-1	TRBV27	once	TGTGCCAGCAGCGGACTGAACACTGAAGCTTTCTTT	CASSGLNTEAFF
NA	TRBJ2-3	TRBV28	NA	TGTGCCAGCAGTTCCCCCAGGGAAGATACGCAGTATTTT	CASSSPREDTQYF
NA	TRBJ2-7	TRBV5-8	NA	TGTGCCAGCAGCTTGGACGCCGTAACCCAATCCTACGAGCAGTACTTC	CASSLDAVTQSYEQYF
NA	TRBJ2-7	TRBV15	NA	TGTGCCACCAGCACCCGATCCTCCTACGAGCAGTACTTC	CATSTRSSYEQYF
NA	TRBJ2-2	TRBV7-3	NA	TGTGCCAGCAGCCCAGGGACCATAAACACCGGGGAGCTGTTTTTT	CASSPGTINTGELFF
TRBD1	TRBJ2-7	TRBV2	NA	TGTGCCAGCAGGGCCGGGACAGGGATTTCCTACGAGCAGTACTTC	CASRAGTGISYEQYF
NA	TRBJ2-7	TRBV28	once	TGTGCCAGCAGTTACCGGACTACCTACGAGCAGTACTTC	CASSYRTTYEQYF
NA	TRBJ1-1	TRBV6-5	NA	TGTGCCAGCAGTTACCAGGGGCTGACTGAAGCTTTCTTT	CASSYQGLTEAFF
TRBD2	TRBJ2-1	TRBV11-2	NA	TGTGCCAGCAGCCAGGGAGGGCCGCTCTCTCAGCAGTTCTTC	CASSQGGPLSQQFF
NA	TRBJ1-2	TRBV6-1	NA	TGTGCCAGCAGTGACTATACAGGGTTAGCTATCTATGGCTACACCTTC	CASSDYTGLAIYGYTF
TRBD2	TRBJ2-3	TRBV10-3	NA	TGTGCCATCAATGGACTAGCGGGAGAGTCAAGGACCCCTAATACGCAGTATTTT	CAINGLAGESRTPNTQYF
TRBD2	TRBJ2-1	TRBV6-5	NA	TGTGCCAGCAGTTACTCACTAGCGCAACACAATGAGCAGTTCTTC	CASSYSLAQHNEQFF
TRBD1	TRBJ1-2	TRBV6-5	NA	TGTGCCAGCAGTTCGGGACAGGTTTATGGCTACACCTTC	CASSSGQVYGYTF
TRBD1	TRBJ2-5	TRBV10-1	NA	TGCGCCAGCAGTGAGAGGGGACAGGGGCAAGAGACCCAGTACTTC	CASSERGQGQETQYF
NA	TRBJ2-7	TRBV19	NA	TGTGCCACCTCTACTGGTCATTCCTACGAGCAGTACTTC	CATSTGHSYEQYF
TRBD1	TRBJ2-1	TRBV5-1	NA	TGCGCCAGCAGCTTGATGACAGGGGTCTCCTACAATGAGCAGTTCTTC	CASSLMTGVSYNEQFF
NA	TRBJ2-1	TRBV19	NA	TGTGCCAGTAGTCGAGTCTCTTACAATGAGCAGTTCTTC	CASSRVSYNEQFF
NA	TRBJ1-1	TRBV19	NA	TGTGCCAGTGGGTGGGACAACGAGAACACTGAAGCTTTCTTT	CASGWDNENTEAFF
TRBD1	TRBJ1-5	TRBV7-9	once	TGTGCCAGCAGCTCCTGGACAGGGGGCATCAGCAATCAGCCCCAGCATTTT	CASSSWTGGISNQPQHF
NA	TRBJ2-5	TRBV9	NA	TGTGCCAGCAGCCGGGGCGCAGAGACCCAGTACTTC	CASSRGAETQYF
NA	TRBJ1-2	TRBV2	NA	TGTGCCAGCAGTGATTCGGGGGGAGTTATCTATGGCTACACCTTC	CASSDSGGVIYGYTF
TRBD2	TRBJ2-1	TRBV7-6	once	TGTGCCAGCAGCTTAGATACGCTAGCGGGATTCGATGAGCAGTTCTTC	CASSLDTLAGFDEQFF
NA	TRBJ2-2	TRBV25-1	NA	TGTGCCAGTAATCAGAACACCGGGGAGCTGTTTTTT	CASNQNTGELFF
NA	TRBJ1-3	TRBV28	NA	TGTGCCAGCAGTTTTCAAACTCTAGACTACTCTGGAAACACCATATATTTT	CASSFQTLDYSGNTIYF
TRBD1	TRBJ2-1	TRBV7-9	NA	TGTGCCAGCAGCTTCCGGGACAGCCCCAATGAGCAGTTCTTC	CASSFRDSPNEQFF
NA	TRBJ2-3	TRBV28	NA	TGTGCCAGCAGTTTCGGGCCTGGGGCGGAGATCAGCACAGATACGCAGTATTTT	CASSFGPGAEISTDTQYF